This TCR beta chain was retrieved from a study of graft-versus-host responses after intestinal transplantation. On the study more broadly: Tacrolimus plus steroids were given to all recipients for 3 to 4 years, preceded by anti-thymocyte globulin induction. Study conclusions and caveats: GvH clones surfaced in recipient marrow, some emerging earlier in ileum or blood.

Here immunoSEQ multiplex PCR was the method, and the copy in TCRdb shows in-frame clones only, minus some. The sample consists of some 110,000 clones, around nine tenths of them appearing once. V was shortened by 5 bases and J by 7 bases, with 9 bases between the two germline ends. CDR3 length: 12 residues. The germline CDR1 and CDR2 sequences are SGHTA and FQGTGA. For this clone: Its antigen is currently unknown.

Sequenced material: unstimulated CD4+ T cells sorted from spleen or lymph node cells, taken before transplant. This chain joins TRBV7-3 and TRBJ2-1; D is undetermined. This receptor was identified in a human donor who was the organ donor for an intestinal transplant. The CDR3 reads CASSQAGNEQFF. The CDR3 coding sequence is TGTGCCAGCAGCCAAGCCGGGAATGAGCAGTTCTTC.